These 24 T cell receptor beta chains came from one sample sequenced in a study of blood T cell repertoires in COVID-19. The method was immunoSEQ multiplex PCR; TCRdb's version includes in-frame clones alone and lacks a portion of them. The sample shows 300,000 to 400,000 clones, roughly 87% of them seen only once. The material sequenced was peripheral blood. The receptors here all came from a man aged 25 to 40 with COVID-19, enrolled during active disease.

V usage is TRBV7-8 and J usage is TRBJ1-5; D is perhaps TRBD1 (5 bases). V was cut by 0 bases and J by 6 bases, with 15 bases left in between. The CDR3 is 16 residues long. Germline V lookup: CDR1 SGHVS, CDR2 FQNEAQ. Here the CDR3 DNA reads TGTGCCAGCAGCTTAGCGCAAAGGCAGGGTGGTCAGCCCCAGCATTTT. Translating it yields CASSLAQRQGGQPQHF.

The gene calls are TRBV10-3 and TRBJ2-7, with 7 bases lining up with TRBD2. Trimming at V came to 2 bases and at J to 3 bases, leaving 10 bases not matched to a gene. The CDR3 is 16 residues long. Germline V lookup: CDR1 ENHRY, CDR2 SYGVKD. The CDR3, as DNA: TGTGCCATCAGTGAGAGACTAGCCTACGGAAACTACGAGCAGTACTTC. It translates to CAISERLAYGNYEQYF.

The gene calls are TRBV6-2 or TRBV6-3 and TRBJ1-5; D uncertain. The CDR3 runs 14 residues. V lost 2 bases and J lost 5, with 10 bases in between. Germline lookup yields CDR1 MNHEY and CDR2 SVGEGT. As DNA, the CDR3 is TGTGCCAGCAGTTACGGGGAGGACCATCAGCCCCAGCATTTT. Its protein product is CASSYGEDHQPQHF.

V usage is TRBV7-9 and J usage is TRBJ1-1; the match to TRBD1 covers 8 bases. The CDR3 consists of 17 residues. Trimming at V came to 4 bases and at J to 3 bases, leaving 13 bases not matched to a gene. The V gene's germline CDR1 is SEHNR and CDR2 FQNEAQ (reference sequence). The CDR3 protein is CASSSTRIDRGDTEAFF. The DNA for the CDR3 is TGTGCCAGCAGCTCGACTCGAATAGACAGGGGCGACACTGAAGCTTTCTTT.

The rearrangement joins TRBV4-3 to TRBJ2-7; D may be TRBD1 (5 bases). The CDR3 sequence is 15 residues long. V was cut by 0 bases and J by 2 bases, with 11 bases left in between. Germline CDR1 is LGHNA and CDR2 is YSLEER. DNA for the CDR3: TGCGCCAGCAGCCAAGAGCAGGGTGGGGCCTACGAGCAGTACTTC. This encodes CASSQEQGGAYEQYF.

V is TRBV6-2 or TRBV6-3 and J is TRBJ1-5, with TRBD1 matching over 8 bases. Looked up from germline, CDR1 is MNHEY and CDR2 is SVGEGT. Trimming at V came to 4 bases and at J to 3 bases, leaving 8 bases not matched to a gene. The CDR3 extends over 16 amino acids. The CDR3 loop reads CASSWDRLTLNQPQHF. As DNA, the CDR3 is TGTGCCAGCAGTTGGGACAGGTTGACCCTCAATCAGCCCCAGCATTTT.

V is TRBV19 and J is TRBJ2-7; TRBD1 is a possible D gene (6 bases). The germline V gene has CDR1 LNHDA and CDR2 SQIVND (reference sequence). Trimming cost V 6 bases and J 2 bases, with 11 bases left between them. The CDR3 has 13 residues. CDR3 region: CASSWSGAYEQYF. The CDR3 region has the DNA TGTGCCAGTAGCTGGTCAGGGGCCTACGAGCAGTACTTC.

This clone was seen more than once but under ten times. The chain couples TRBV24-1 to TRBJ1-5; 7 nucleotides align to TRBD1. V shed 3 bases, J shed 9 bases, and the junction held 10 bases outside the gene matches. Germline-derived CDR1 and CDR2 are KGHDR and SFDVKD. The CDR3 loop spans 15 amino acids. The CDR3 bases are TGTGCCACCAGTGATGCTCGGACAGGTAGCGGGCCCCAGCATTTT. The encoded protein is CATSDARTGSGPQHF.

The CDR3 sequence is CASSPGLDYNEQFF. The CDR3 bases are TGCGCCAGCAGCCCCGGACTAGACTACAATGAGCAGTTCTTC. V and J are TRBV5-1 and TRBJ2-1; 7 bases fit TRBD2. Trimming removed 4 bases from V and 3 bases from J; junction bases left unmatched: 4. Germline lookup yields CDR1 SGHRS and CDR2 YFSETQ. CDR3 length equals 14 residues.

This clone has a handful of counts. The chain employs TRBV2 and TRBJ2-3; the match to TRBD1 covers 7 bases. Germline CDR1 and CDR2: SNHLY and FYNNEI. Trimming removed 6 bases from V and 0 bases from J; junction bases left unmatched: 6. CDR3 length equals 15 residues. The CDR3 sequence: CASRMDRTSTDTQYF. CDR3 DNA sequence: TGTGCCAGCAGGATGGACAGGACTAGCACAGATACGCAGTATTTT.

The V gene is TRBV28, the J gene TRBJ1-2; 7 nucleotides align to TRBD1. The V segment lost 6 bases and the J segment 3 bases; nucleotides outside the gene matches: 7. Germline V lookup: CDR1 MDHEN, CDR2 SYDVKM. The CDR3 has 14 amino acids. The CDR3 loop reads CASSESGTDYGYTF. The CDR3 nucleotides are TGTGCCAGCAGCGAATCGGGGACAGACTATGGCTACACCTTC.

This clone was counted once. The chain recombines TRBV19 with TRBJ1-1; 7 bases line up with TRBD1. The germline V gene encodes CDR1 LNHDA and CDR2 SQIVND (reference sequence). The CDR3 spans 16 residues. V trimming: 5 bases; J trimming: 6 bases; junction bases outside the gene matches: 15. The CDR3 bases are TGTGCCAGTAGTGACACCCAAAGGGGGCAGACGGCTGAAGCTTTCTTT. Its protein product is CASSDTQRGQTAEAFF.

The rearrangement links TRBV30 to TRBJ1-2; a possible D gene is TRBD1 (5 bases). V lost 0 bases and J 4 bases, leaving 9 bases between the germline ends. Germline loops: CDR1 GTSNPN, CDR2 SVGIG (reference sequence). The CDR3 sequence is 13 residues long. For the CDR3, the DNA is TGTGCCTGGAGTGTCGGGCAGGGCTATGGCTACACCTTC. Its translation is CAWSVGQGYGYTF.

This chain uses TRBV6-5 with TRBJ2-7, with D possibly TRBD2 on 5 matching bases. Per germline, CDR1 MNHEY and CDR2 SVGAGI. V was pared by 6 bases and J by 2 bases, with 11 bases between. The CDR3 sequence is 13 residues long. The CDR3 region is CASRGLDTYEQYF. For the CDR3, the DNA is TGTGCCAGCAGAGGACTCGATACCTACGAGCAGTACTTC.

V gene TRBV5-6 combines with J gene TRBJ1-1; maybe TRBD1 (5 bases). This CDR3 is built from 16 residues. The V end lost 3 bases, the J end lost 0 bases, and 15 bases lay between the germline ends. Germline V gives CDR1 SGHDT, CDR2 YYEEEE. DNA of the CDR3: TGTGCCAGCAGCTCCCACGTACAGGTCCTGAACACTGAAGCTTTCTTT. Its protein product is CASSSHVQVLNTEAFF.

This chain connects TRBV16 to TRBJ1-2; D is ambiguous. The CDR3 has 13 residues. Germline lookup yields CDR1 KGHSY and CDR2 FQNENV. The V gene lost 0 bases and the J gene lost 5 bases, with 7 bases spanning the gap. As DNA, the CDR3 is TGTGCCAGCAGCCAATCGGAGCGGTATGGCTACACCTTC. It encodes CASSQSERYGYTF.

CDR3 DNA sequence: TGTGCCAGCAGTCCAGGGGACTATGGCTACACCTTC. Translating it yields CASSPGDYGYTF. The rearrangement joins TRBV6-2 or TRBV6-3 to TRBJ1-2, with D tentatively TRBD1 (6 bases). Trimming cost V 5 bases and J 3 bases, with 7 bases left between them. The CDR3 totals 12 residues. Germline V gene lookup returns CDR1 MNHEY and CDR2 SVGEGT.

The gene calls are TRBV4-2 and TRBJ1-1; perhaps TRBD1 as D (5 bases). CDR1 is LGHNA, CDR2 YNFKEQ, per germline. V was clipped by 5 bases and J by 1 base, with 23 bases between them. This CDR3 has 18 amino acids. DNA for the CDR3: TGTGCCAGCAGCACCAAGGGGCAGGGCAACGTAAGGAACACTGAAGCTTTCTTT. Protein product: CASSTKGQGNVRNTEAFF.

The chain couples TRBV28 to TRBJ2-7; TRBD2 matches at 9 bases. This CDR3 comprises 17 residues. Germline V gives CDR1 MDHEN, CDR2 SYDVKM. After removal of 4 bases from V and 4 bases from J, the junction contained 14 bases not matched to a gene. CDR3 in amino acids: CASSSPGSGSDRYEQYF. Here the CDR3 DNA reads TGTGCCAGCAGTTCCCCCGGTAGCGGGAGTGACAGATACGAGCAGTACTTC.

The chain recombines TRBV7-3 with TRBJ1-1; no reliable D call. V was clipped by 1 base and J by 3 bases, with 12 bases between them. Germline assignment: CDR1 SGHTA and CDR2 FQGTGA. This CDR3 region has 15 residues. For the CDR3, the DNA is TGTGCCAGCAGCTTAAGCCCCACGGTTTACACTGAAGCTTTCTTT. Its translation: CASSLSPTVYTEAFF.

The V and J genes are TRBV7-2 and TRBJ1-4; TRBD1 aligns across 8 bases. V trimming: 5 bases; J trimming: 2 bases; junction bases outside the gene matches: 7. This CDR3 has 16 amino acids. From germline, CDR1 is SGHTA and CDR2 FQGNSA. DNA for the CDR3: TGTGCCAGCAGCCTAAGACGACAGGGGACTAATGAAAAACTGTTTTTT. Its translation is CASSLRRQGTNEKLFF.

CDR3 nucleotides: TGTGCCAGCAGTCTAGAGCTTGAGCAGTTCTTC. Protein sequence: CASSLELEQFF. The chain employs TRBV6-2 or TRBV6-3 and TRBJ2-1; D gene ambiguous. With 5 bases removed from V and 9 bases from J, the gap between germline ends came to 8 bases. From germline, CDR1 is MNHEY and CDR2 SVGEGT. This CDR3 spans 11 amino acids.

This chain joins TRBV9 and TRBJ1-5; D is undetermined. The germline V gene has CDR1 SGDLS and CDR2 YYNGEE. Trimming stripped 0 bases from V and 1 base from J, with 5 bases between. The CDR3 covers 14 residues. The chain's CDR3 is CASSVASSNQPQHF. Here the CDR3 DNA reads TGTGCCAGCAGCGTAGCGTCGAGCAATCAGCCCCAGCATTTT.

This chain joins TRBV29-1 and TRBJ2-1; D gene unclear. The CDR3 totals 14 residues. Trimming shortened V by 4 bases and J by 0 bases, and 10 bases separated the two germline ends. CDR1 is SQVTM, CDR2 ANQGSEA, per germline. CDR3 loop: CSVADSASYNEQFF. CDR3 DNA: TGCAGCGTTGCCGACTCCGCCTCCTACAATGAGCAGTTCTTC.